The text below deals with one T cell receptor (beta chain). This table comes from immunoSEQ multiplex PCR, and its TCRdb copy is limited to in-frame clones, with some not included. Among about 260,000 clones listed, approximately 88% were seen once. The sample originates from a study of blood T cell repertoires in COVID-19. With 3 bases removed from V and 0 bases from J, the gap between germline ends came to 15 bases. Germline assignment: CDR1 MDHEN and CDR2 SYDVKM. This CDR3 comprises 17 residues. The chain joins TRBV28 to TRBJ2-1; a possible D gene is TRBD1 (7 bases). The receptor was derived from a woman aged 40 to 55 with acute COVID-19. Sequences were obtained from PBMCs or T cells enriched from blood (not recorded which). For the CDR3, the DNA is TGTGCCAGCAGTTTGCTGGAGGGGGCGACCTCCTACAATGAGCAGTTCTTC. Its translation is CASSLLEGATSYNEQFF.